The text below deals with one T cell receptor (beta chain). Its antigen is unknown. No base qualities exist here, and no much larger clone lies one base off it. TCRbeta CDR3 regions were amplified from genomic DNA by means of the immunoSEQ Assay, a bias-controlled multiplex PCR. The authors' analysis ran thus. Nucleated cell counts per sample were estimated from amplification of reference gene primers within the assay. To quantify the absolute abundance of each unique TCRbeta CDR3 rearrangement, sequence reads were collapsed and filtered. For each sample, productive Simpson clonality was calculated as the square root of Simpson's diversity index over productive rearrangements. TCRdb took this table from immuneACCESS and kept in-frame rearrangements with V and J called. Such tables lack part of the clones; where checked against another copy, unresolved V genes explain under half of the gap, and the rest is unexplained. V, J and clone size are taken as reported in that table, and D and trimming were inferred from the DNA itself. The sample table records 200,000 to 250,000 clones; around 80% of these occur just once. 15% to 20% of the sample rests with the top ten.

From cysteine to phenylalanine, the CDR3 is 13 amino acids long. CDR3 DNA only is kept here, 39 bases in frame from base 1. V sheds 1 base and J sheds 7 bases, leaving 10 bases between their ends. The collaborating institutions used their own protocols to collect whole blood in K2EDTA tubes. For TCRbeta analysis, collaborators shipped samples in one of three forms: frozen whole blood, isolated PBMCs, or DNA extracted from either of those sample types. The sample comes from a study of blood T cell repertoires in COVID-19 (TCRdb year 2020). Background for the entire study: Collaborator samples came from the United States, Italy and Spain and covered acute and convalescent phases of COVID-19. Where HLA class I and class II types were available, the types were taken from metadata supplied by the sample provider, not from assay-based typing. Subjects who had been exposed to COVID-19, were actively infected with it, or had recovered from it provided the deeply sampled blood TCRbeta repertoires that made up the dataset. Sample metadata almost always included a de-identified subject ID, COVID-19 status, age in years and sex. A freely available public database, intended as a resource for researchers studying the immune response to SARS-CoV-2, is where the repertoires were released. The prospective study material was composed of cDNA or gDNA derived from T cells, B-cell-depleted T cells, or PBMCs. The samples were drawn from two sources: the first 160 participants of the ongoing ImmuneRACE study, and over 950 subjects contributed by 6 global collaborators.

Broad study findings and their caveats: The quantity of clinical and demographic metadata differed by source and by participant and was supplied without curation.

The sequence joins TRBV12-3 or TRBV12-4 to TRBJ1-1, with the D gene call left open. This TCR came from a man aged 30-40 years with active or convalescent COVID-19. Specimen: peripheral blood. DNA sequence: TGTGCCAGCAGTTTAGGCGGCCGGGATGAAGCTTTCTTT. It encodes CASSLGGRDEAFF.